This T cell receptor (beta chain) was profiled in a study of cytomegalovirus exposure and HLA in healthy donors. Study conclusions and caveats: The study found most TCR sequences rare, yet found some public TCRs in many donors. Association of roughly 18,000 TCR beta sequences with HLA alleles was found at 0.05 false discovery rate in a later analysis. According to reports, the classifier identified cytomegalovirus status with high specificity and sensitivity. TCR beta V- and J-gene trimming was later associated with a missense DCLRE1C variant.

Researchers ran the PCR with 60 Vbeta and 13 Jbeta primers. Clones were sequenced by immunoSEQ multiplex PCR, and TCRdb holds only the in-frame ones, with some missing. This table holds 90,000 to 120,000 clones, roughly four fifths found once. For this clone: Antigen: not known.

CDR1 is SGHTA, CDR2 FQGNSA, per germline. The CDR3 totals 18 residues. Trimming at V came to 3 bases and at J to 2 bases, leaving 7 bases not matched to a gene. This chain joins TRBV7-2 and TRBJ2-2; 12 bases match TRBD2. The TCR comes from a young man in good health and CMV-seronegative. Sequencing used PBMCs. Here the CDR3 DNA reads TGTGCCAGCAGCTTGGTTGCTAGCGGGGGGGTCAACACCGGGGAGCTGTTTTTT. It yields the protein CASSLVASGGVNTGELFF.